The 21 T cell receptor beta chains below come from one sample, sequenced in a study of blood T cell repertoires in COVID-19. Assay used: immunoSEQ multiplex PCR; TCRdb lists only in-frame clones, some missing. The data contain about 89,000 clones, roughly 88% of them seen just once; the ten biggest clones take up 0.47%. Source material: peripheral blood. The receptor set was obtained from a man aged 55 to 70 with acute or convalescent COVID-19.

The V and J genes are TRBV29-1 and TRBJ1-2; TRBD1 matches 10 bases. The CDR3 runs to 13 residues. Germline CDR1 SQVTM, CDR2 ANQGSEA. The V and J ends lost 6 bases and 4 bases, in that order; junction bases with no gene match: 5. The CDR3 spells CSVGTGEGYGYTF. Written as DNA, the CDR3 is TGCAGCGTCGGGACAGGGGAAGGCTATGGCTACACCTTC.

As concerns this clone: Other DNA sequences from this sample encode an identical CDR3 as well. This rearrangement joins TRBV5-1 to TRBJ1-6; 9 nucleotides agree with TRBD1. V lost 4 bases to trimming and J lost 7 bases; unmatched junction nucleotides: 9. CDR1 is SGHRS, CDR2 YFSETQ, per germline. The CDR3 sequence is 16 residues long. CDR3 DNA: TGCGCCAGCAGCCCTGGGACAGGGCGCGGGAATTCACCCCTCCACTTT. It yields the protein CASSPGTGRGNSPLHF.

The gene calls are TRBV5-4 and TRBJ1-1; 8 bases agree with TRBD1. J was trimmed by 7 bases and V by 0 bases; bases with no gene match: 2. This CDR3 is 13 amino acids long. Germline V lookup: CDR1 SGHNT, CDR2 YYREEE (reference sequence). CDR3 nucleotide sequence: TGTGCCAGCAGCTTGGCAGGGGGCCTTGAAGCTTTCTTT. Its protein product is CASSLAGGLEAFF.

V and J are TRBV7-2 and TRBJ2-7; 8 bases map to TRBD1. CDR3 size: 14 residues. V dropped 3 bases and J dropped 3; count of bases not matched to a gene: 4. Germline V gene data show CDR1 as SGHTA and CDR2 as FQGNSA. Here the CDR3 DNA reads TGTGCCAGCAGCTTCGGACAGGGAATCTACGAGCAGTACTTC. It encodes CASSFGQGIYEQYF.

The sample holds one count of this clone. V usage is TRBV12-3 or TRBV12-4 and J usage is TRBJ1-1; D unresolved. This CDR3 is 13 amino acids long. The V and J ends lost 2 bases and 1 base respectively, with 5 bases between them. CDR3 region: CASSLTANTEAFF. CDR3 bases: TGTGCCAGCAGTTTAACAGCGAACACTGAAGCTTTCTTT.

This chain links TRBV5-1 with TRBJ2-1; 13 nucleotides align to TRBD2. Germline CDR1 is SGHRS and CDR2 is YFSETQ. After removal of 3 bases from V and 8 bases from J, the junction contained 5 bases not matched to a gene. This CDR3 comprises 15 residues. The CDR3 protein is CASSYGLAGVYEQFF. CDR3 sequence (DNA): TGCGCCAGCAGCTACGGACTAGCGGGAGTGTATGAGCAGTTCTTC.

This chain joins TRBV6-6 and TRBJ1-5, with TRBD1 as a possible D gene (6 bases). V lost 3 bases to trimming and J lost 3 bases, with 12 bases between them. CDR1 is MNHNY and CDR2 is SVGAGI in the germline V gene (reference sequence). This CDR3 has 15 residues. The CDR3 reads CASSYATGTNQPQHF. The CDR3 bases are TGTGCCAGCAGTTATGCGACAGGTACCAATCAGCCCCAGCATTTT.

J is TRBJ1-1 and V is TRBV14; the D gene is possibly TRBD1 (5 bases). Trimming pared 4 bases from V and 0 bases from J, leaving 6 bases between. This CDR3 contains 13 residues. Per the germline V gene, CDR1 is SGHDN and CDR2 is FVKESK. In DNA form, the CDR3 reads TGTGCCAGCAGCCGACAGCTGAACACTGAAGCTTTCTTT. Its protein product is CASSRQLNTEAFF.

The rearrangement uses TRBV29-1 and TRBJ2-5, with no clear D. Deletions cut 7 bases from V and 1 base from J, with 16 bases between. CDR3 size: 14 residues. Per the germline V gene, CDR1 is SQVTM and CDR2 is ANQGSEA. The CDR3 DNA is TGCAGCGCCCGCCCAAGGCTAGTCCAAGAGACCCAGTACTTC. This translates into CSARPRLVQETQYF.

CDR3 coding DNA: TGTGCCACCAGTGAAAGGGACAAAAACCTGTACTTC. Protein product: CATSERDKNLYF. V is TRBV24-1 and J is TRBJ2-5, with a possible D match to TRBD1 (6 bases). Germline CDR1 reads KGHDR; CDR2 reads SFDVKD. V was cut by 4 bases and J by 13 bases, with 15 bases left in between. The CDR3 covers 12 residues.

V gene TRBV11-3 combines with J gene TRBJ2-7, with D possibly TRBD2 on 6 matching bases. Trimming cost V 0 bases and J 0 bases, with 9 bases left between them. Germline V gene data show CDR1 as SGHNT and CDR2 as YENEEA. The CDR3 runs 15 residues. The CDR3 reads CASSLDGTASYEQYF. CDR3 nucleotide sequence: TGTGCCAGCAGCTTAGATGGGACTGCCTCCTACGAGCAGTACTTC.

The gene calls are TRBV6-5 and TRBJ1-3; 12 bases align to TRBD1. The CDR3 extends over 14 amino acids. Germline lookup yields CDR1 MNHEY and CDR2 SVGAGI. J lost 8 bases, V lost 10 bases, and 9 bases had no gene match. CDR3 nucleotide sequence: TGTGCCACTACCCGGGACAGGGGGCCGTACACCATATATTTT. It encodes CATTRDRGPYTIYF.

The chain joins TRBV18 to TRBJ2-7; D might be TRBD1 (6 bases). CDR1 and CDR2 from the germline V gene are KGHSH and LQKENI. The V end was cut by 8 bases, the J end by 2 bases, with 13 bases between. This CDR3 is built from 13 residues. The CDR3 DNA reads TGTGCCAGCCGAACGGACAGCCCCTACGAGCAGTACTTC. Translation gives CASRTDSPYEQYF.

V is TRBV2 and J is TRBJ2-7; unclear D gene. V gave up 4 bases and J gave up 3 bases, with 4 bases separating them. Germline CDR1 is SNHLY and CDR2 is FYNNEI. This CDR3 spans 11 amino acids. The chain's CDR3 is CASSVNYEQYF. The CDR3 nucleotides are TGTGCCAGCAGTGTCAACTACGAGCAGTACTTC.

The chain recombines TRBV30 with TRBJ1-2; no clear D. The germline V gene has CDR1 GTSNPN and CDR2 SVGIG (reference sequence). This CDR3 contains 11 residues. Trimming shortened V by 2 bases and J by 8 bases, and 9 bases separated the two germline ends. The CDR3 loop is CAWSPGRGYTF. The DNA of the CDR3 is TGTGCCTGGAGTCCGGGTCGAGGCTACACCTTC.

J is TRBJ2-5 and V is TRBV5-1; the match to TRBD2 covers 15 bases. V was pared by 4 bases and J by 3 bases, with 4 bases of the junction left unmatched. The CDR3 is 16 amino acids. Germline loops: CDR1 SGHRS, CDR2 YFSETQ. The CDR3 region is CASSPGTSGGKETQYF. The CDR3 coding sequence is TGCGCCAGCAGCCCCGGGACTAGCGGGGGGAAAGAGACCCAGTACTTC. The entire variable domain, with the rest obtained from reference TRBV5-1 and TRBJ2-5, is as follows: KAGVTQTPRYLIKTRGQQVTLSCSPISGHRSVSWYQQTPGQGLQFLFEYFSETQRNKGNFPGRFSGRQFSNSRSEMNVSTLELGDSALYLCASSPGTSGGKETQYFGPGTRLLVL.

V usage is TRBV7-8 and J usage is TRBJ2-7; 11 positions agree with TRBD2. The germline V gene has CDR1 SGHVS and CDR2 FQNEAQ. The CDR3 has 20 residues. Trimming at V came to 3 bases and at J to 2 bases, leaving 18 bases not matched to a gene. CDR3 residues: CASSLLGVAGGIKKTYEQYF. The CDR3 region has the DNA TGTGCCAGCAGCTTGTTGGGGGTAGCGGGAGGGATTAAAAAAACCTACGAGCAGTACTTC.

The CDR3 protein is CASSLAPAGVPSYEQYF. The CDR3 DNA reads TGTGCCAGCAGCTTGGCCCCGGCAGGGGTGCCCTCCTACGAGCAGTACTTC. This rearrangement joins TRBV5-6 to TRBJ2-7; D perhaps matches TRBD1 (6 bases). The germline V gene encodes CDR1 SGHDT and CDR2 YYEEEE. The CDR3 covers 17 residues. V dropped 0 bases and J dropped 0 bases, with 16 bases sitting between them.

The J gene is TRBJ2-5, the V gene TRBV5-1; D gene ambiguous. The CDR3 length is 13 residues. CDR1 and CDR2 from the germline V gene are SGHRS and YFSETQ. The V end was cut by 3 bases, the J end by 0 bases, with 6 bases between. The CDR3 sequence is CASSSTYQETQYF. CDR3 in DNA: TGCGCCAGCAGCTCGACTTACCAAGAGACCCAGTACTTC.

The chain recombines TRBV11-2 with TRBJ2-7; tentative D call: TRBD1 (6 bases). Trimming removed 1 base at V and 8 bases at J, with 9 bases between. The germline V gene encodes CDR1 SGHAT and CDR2 FQNNGV. The CDR3 has 12 residues. The CDR3 loop reads CASSLGGHQQYF. The CDR3 DNA reads as TGTGCCAGCAGCTTAGGGGGACACCAGCAGTACTTC.

The V gene is TRBV24-1, the J gene TRBJ2-1; D possibly corresponds to TRBD2 (6 bases). Germline V gene sequence: CDR1 KGHDR, CDR2 SFDVKD. The CDR3 contains 11 residues. V was trimmed by 7 bases and J by 9 bases, leaving 9 bases between them. The CDR3, as DNA: TGTGCCACCAGAGGAGGGGTTGAGCAGTTCTTC. This sequence encodes CATRGGVEQFF.